The T cell receptor (beta chain) under discussion was sequenced for a study of T-cell reconstitution after alpha-beta-depleted transplantation in children. The CDR3 has 13 residues. Trimming took off 2 bases at V and 5 bases at J, with 7 bases between the two ends. Using unique molecular identifiers, the investigators prepared the TCRbeta library. TCRdb passed the PCR reads through MiXCR, listing each CDR3 protein once. The sample lists under 300,000 distinct CDR3 sequences, approximately 9.9% occurring once. This clonotype has ten or more counts. This chain links TRBV12-3 or TRBV12-4 with TRBJ2-1; D is unclear. The source is a human donor who donated a stem cell graft to a child with SCID. Specimen: PBMCs from the stem cell graft donor, collected from the stem cell graft. CDR3 nucleotide sequence: TGTGCCAGCAGTTTATTTCGCGACAATGAGCAGTTCTTC. Translating gives CASSLFRDNEQFF.